This passage covers 9 T cell receptor beta chains from one sample sequenced in a study of blood T cell repertoires in COVID-19. TCRdb's table, derived via immunoSEQ multiplex PCR, lists solely in-frame clones and lacks some. This sample carries about 40,000 clones, about four fifths of them seen once, and the ten largest clones take less than 3.5%. Input material: peripheral blood. The receptors were gathered from a woman aged 55-69 years with acute or convalescent COVID-19.

The chain uses TRBV3-1 (or the pseudogene TRBV3-2) and TRBJ2-5, with D perhaps matching TRBD2 (5 bases). Germline CDR1 is LGHDT and CDR2 is YNNKEL (reference sequence). With 0 bases removed from V and 1 base from J, the gap between germline ends came to 9 bases. The length of the CDR3 is 15 residues. In DNA form, the CDR3 reads TGTGCCAGCAGCCAAGAACGGGGAACCCAAGAGACCCAGTACTTC. Amino acids: CASSQERGTQETQYF.

CDR3 DNA sequence: TGTGCCAGCAGCAGACAGGGGAGCAATCAGCCCCAGCATTTT. Protein sequence: CASSRQGSNQPQHF. This chain connects TRBV5-4 to TRBJ1-5; 8 nucleotides line up with TRBD1. With V trimmed by 4 bases and J by 1 base, 1 base remained unmatched. This CDR3 has 14 amino acids. Germline V lookup: CDR1 SGHNT, CDR2 YYREEE (reference sequence).

The CDR3 protein is CASSSQGALSKNIQYF. In nucleotides, the CDR3 is TGTGCCAGCAGCTCACAGGGGGCGCTTTCCAAAAACATTCAGTACTTC. The chain carries TRBV7-2 and TRBJ2-4, with 9 bases lining up with TRBD1. From germline, CDR1 is SGHTA and CDR2 FQGNSA. V lost 4 bases to trimming and J lost 2 bases; unmatched junction nucleotides: 6. This CDR3 region has 16 residues.

Only one count was recorded for this clone. The chain employs TRBV7-2 and TRBJ1-1; weak D call: TRBD1 (6 bases). The germline V gene has CDR1 SGHTA and CDR2 FQGNSA. V lost 5 bases and J 4 bases, leaving 20 bases between the germline ends. The CDR3 is 16 residues long. This chain's CDR3 is CASSPPRSGGRTEAFF. CDR3 nucleotide sequence: TGTGCCAGCAGCCCACCACGGTCGGGGGGGCGCACTGAAGCTTTCTTT.

This rearrangement joins TRBV5-4 to TRBJ2-1; 11 positions match TRBD1. J gave up 6 bases and V 0 bases, and 2 bases lay outside the gene matches. The CDR3 runs to 15 residues. Germline values: CDR1 SGHNT, CDR2 YYREEE (reference sequence). Written as DNA, the CDR3 is TGTGCCAGCAGCTTGGGGGGACAGGGGGTCAATGAGCAGTTCTTC. It codes for CASSLGGQGVNEQFF.

This sequence joins TRBV5-6 and TRBJ1-1; D possibly corresponds to TRBD1 (5 bases). The germline CDR1 and CDR2 sequences are SGHDT and YYEEEE. The CDR3 has 16 residues. Deletions cut 4 bases from V and 0 bases from J, with 16 bases between. DNA of the CDR3: TGTGCCAGCAGCCGGGGCGGGGCCAGCATGAACACTGAAGCTTTCTTT. As protein: CASSRGGASMNTEAFF.

The gene calls are TRBV28 and TRBJ2-1; 8 bases are shared with TRBD1. CDR3 length: 15 amino acids. CDR1 and CDR2 from the germline V gene are MDHEN and SYDVKM. Germline trimming cut 3 bases from V and 7 bases from J; bases unmatched to any gene: 8. CDR3 coding DNA: TGTGCCAGCAGTTTCCAGGGGGCGCGGAGGAATGAGCAGTTCTTC. Residues: CASSFQGARRNEQFF.

The V and J genes are TRBV2 and TRBJ2-1, with 9 bases aligning to TRBD2. The V gene end was trimmed by 8 bases and the J gene end by 2 bases; junction bases not matched to a gene: 4. The CDR3 covers 14 residues. Germline V gene sequence: CDR1 SNHLY, CDR2 FYNNEI. Here the CDR3 reads CASSRGGPYNEQFF. CDR3 nucleotides: TGTGCCAGCTCGCGGGGGGGCCCCTACAATGAGCAGTTCTTC. The whole variable domain, remainder taken from reference TRBV2 and TRBJ2-1, is EPEVTQTPSHQVTQMGQEVILRCVPISNHLYFYWYRQILGQKVEFLVSFYNNEISEKSEIFDDQFSVERPDGSNFTLKIRSTKLEDSAMYFCASSRGGPYNEQFFGPGTRLTVL.

This chain connects TRBV3-1 (or the pseudogene TRBV3-2) to TRBJ2-3; 10 bases are a match to TRBD1. The CDR3 contains 16 residues. V lost 0 bases, J lost 3 bases, and 3 bases stayed unmatched. Germline values: CDR1 LGHDT, CDR2 YNNKEL (reference sequence). CDR3 bases: TGTGCCAGCAGCCAAGACCGGGACAGGGGTACAGATACGCAGTATTTT. It yields the protein CASSQDRDRGTDTQYF.